The 18 T cell receptor beta chains listed next were all sequenced from one sample in a study of blood T cell repertoires in COVID-19 (dated by TCRdb to 2018 to 2020). The library was obtained by the immunoSEQ multiplex PCR assay. The immuneACCESS repertoire file appears here via TCRdb, limited to in-frame rearrangements. These files lack a portion of the clones; in checked studies, under half of the deficit traces to unresolved V genes, and the cause of the others is not known. The sample records around 41,000 clones, under 85% of which are singletons. The ten largest clones take up roughly 45% of the sample. The material sequenced was peripheral blood. Source of these receptors: a woman aged 80 or older with acute or convalescent COVID-19.

The chain couples TRBV9 to TRBJ2-3; 9 nucleotides match TRBD1. Trimming removed 4 bases from V and 2 bases from J; junction bases left unmatched: 14. The CDR3 length is 18 residues. Looked up from germline, CDR1 is SGDLS and CDR2 is YYNGEE. The chain's CDR3 is CASSTTSTGTGLTDTQYF. The CDR3 coding sequence is TGTGCCAGCAGCACTACCTCAACCGGGACAGGGCTCACAGATACGCAGTATTTT.

The chain uses TRBV4-1 and TRBJ1-4; a possible D gene is TRBD1 (6 bases). Trimming removed 1 base at V and 8 bases at J, with 11 bases between. The CDR3 runs 14 residues. The germline V gene encodes CDR1 MGHRA and CDR2 YSYEKL. CDR3 DNA sequence: TGCGCCAGCAGCCAAGGGCAGGGGACCGAAAAACTGTTTTTT. The encoded protein is CASSQGQGTEKLFF.

This rearrangement joins TRBV7-9 to TRBJ1-5, with D unclear. V was cut by 5 bases and J by 7 bases, with 15 bases left in between. The CDR3 contains 14 residues. Germline V gene lookup returns CDR1 SEHNR and CDR2 FQNEAQ (reference sequence). CDR3 loop: CASSPLEGRQPQHF. The CDR3 region has the DNA TGTGCCAGCAGCCCTTTAGAGGGCAGACAGCCCCAGCATTTT.

V is TRBV11-3 and J is TRBJ1-6, with 7 bases identical to TRBD1. The CDR3 loop spans 16 amino acids. Germline V lookup: CDR1 SGHNT, CDR2 YENEEA. J was trimmed by 7 bases and V by 5 bases; bases with no gene match: 11. CDR3 DNA: TGTGCCAGCAGCCTATACCGGACAGGAACAAATTCACCCCTCCACTTT. Its protein product is CASSLYRTGTNSPLHF.

In this sample, this clone turned up many times. The rearrangement links TRBV6-1 to TRBJ2-2; D is perhaps TRBD2 (6 bases). V lost 0 bases and J lost 8, with 10 bases in between. The CDR3 is 14 residues long. The V gene's germline CDR1 is MNHNS and CDR2 SASEGT. This CDR3 is CASSEARGVGELFF. The DNA for the CDR3 is TGTGCCAGCAGTGAAGCGCGGGGTGTGGGGGAGCTGTTTTTT.

The gene calls are TRBV4-3 and TRBJ2-1; weak D call: TRBD2 (6 bases). Between the trimmed V and J ends, which lost 1 base and 13 bases, there was a span of 32 bases. Germline CDR1 reads LGHNA; CDR2 reads YSLEER. The CDR3 is made up of 19 amino acids. CDR3 residues: CASSQATSQRAEGFREQFF. DNA for the CDR3: TGCGCCAGCAGCCAAGCCACTTCCCAGCGGGCGGAGGGTTTTCGGGAACAGTTCTTC.

This sequence joins TRBV6-6 and TRBJ1-3, with TRBD1 as a possible D gene (5 bases). V was trimmed by 0 bases and J by 4 bases, leaving 10 bases between them. The CDR3 totals 15 residues. The germline V gene has CDR1 MNHNY and CDR2 SVGAGI (reference sequence). The CDR3 is CASSYSGANGNTIYF. CDR3 DNA: TGTGCCAGCAGTTACTCTGGGGCAAACGGAAACACCATATATTTT.

In this sample, this clone turned up once. The chain is built from TRBV19 and TRBJ2-2; the match to TRBD2 covers 10 bases. Germline CDR1 is LNHDA and CDR2 is SQIVND (reference sequence). This CDR3 spans 16 amino acids. The junction had 3 bases not matched to a gene; V was cut back by 5 bases and J by 0 bases. The DNA for the CDR3 is TGTGCCAGTAGTCCTAGCGGGGGAGCGAACACCGGGGAGCTGTTTTTT. Amino acid sequence: CASSPSGGANTGELFF.

V gene TRBV11-3 combines with J gene TRBJ2-5, with 7 bases that match TRBD1. V lost 3 bases to trimming and J lost 1 base; unmatched junction nucleotides: 8. The CDR3 has 16 residues. CDR1 is SGHNT and CDR2 is YENEEA in the germline V gene. CDR3 DNA sequence: TGTGCCAGCAGCTTTCTCAGGGGGTACGGCCAAGAGACCCAGTACTTC. Amino acids: CASSFLRGYGQETQYF.

The chain employs TRBV6-5 and TRBJ1-1; 8 bases agree with TRBD1. The germline gives CDR1 MNHEY, CDR2 SVGAGI. V lost 7 bases to trimming and J lost 4 bases; unmatched junction nucleotides: 8. The CDR3 spans 14 residues. The CDR3 sequence: CASMTQGGGTEAFF. For the CDR3, the DNA is TGTGCCAGCATGACACAGGGGGGTGGCACTGAAGCTTTCTTT.

In the case of this clone: Other DNA sequences in the same sample also yield this CDR3. CDR3 nucleotides: TGCGCCAGCAGCCTTAGCCTAGACAGGGCCTACGAGCAGTACTTC. It yields the protein CASSLSLDRAYEQYF. The chain couples TRBV5-1 to TRBJ2-7, with 7 bases that match TRBD1. CDR3 length: 15 amino acids. Germline CDR1 is SGHRS and CDR2 is YFSETQ. Trimming cost V 4 bases and J 2 bases; bases outside gene matches: 9.

The rearrangement joins TRBV7-2 to TRBJ2-1; 13 nucleotides agree with TRBD2. The V segment lost 1 base and the J segment 8 bases; nucleotides outside the gene matches: 5. Per germline, CDR1 SGHTA and CDR2 FQGNSA. The CDR3 is 16 residues long. The CDR3 loop reads CASSLDTSGGADEQFF. For the CDR3, the DNA is TGTGCCAGCAGCTTAGATACTAGCGGGGGGGCCGATGAGCAGTTCTTC.

The chain employs TRBV12-3 or TRBV12-4 and TRBJ1-2, with D possibly matching TRBD1 (5 bases). The V end was cut by 6 bases, the J end by 0 bases, with 8 bases between. There are 13 residues in the CDR3. The CDR3 DNA is TGTGCCAGCAGGGCGACAGCTAACTATGGCTACACCTTC. Translation gives CASRATANYGYTF.

The V gene is TRBV5-1, the J gene TRBJ2-7; D not certain. V was trimmed by 0 bases and J by 5 bases, leaving 6 bases between them. The length of the CDR3 is 12 residues. Germline V CDR1 and CDR2: SGHRS, YFSETQ. The CDR3 DNA follows: TGCGCCAGCAGCTTGGGGGCAAACGAGCAGTACTTC. Its translation is CASSLGANEQYF. Looking up the rest from reference TRBV5-1 and TRBJ2-7 gives the full variable domain: KAGVTQTPRYLIKTRGQQVTLSCSPISGHRSVSWYQQTPGQGLQFLFEYFSETQRNKGNFPGRFSGRQFSNSRSEMNVSTLELGDSALYLCASSLGANEQYFGPGTRLTVT.

The J gene is TRBJ2-7, the V gene TRBV11-2; 7 nucleotides line up with TRBD2. Germline CDR1 reads SGHAT; CDR2 reads FQNNGV. The J segment lost 2 bases and the V segment lost 0 bases, leaving 4 bases of the junction unmatched. CDR3 size: 15 residues. This chain's CDR3 is CASSLDGGSPYEQYF. In DNA, the CDR3 is TGTGCCAGCAGCTTAGACGGGGGGTCACCCTACGAGCAGTACTTC.

The chain combines TRBV19 with TRBJ1-5; a possible D gene is TRBD1 (6 bases). CDR1 LNHDA and CDR2 SQIVND come from the germline V gene (reference sequence). Trimming pared 2 bases from V and 6 bases from J, leaving 14 bases between. This CDR3 has 15 amino acids. The CDR3 is CASSITGGQSQPQHF. CDR3 coding DNA: TGTGCCAGTAGTATAACGGGGGGGCAGTCTCAGCCCCAGCATTTT.

The gene calls are TRBV5-4 and TRBJ1-6; TRBD1 matches 7 bases. The CDR3 consists of 14 residues. The germline V gene encodes CDR1 SGHNT and CDR2 YYREEE (reference sequence). J gave up 5 bases and V 8 bases, and 7 bases lay outside the gene matches. For the CDR3, the DNA is TGTGCCAGTTTCGACAGGGCGAATAATTCACCCCTCCACTTT. It is translated as CASFDRANNSPLHF.

The V gene is TRBV4-3, the J gene TRBJ1-6, with D unresolved. Between the trimmed V and J ends, which lost 2 bases and 10 bases, there was a span of 12 bases. Germline CDR1 and CDR2: LGHNA and YSLEER. This CDR3 has 14 residues. This chain's CDR3 is CASSQRETRSPLHF. CDR3 DNA: TGCGCCAGCAGCCAAAGGGAGACCCGGTCACCCCTCCACTTT.